The 3 T cell receptor beta chains in this list originate from one sample, sequenced in a study of blood T cell repertoires in COVID-19. Repertoires were generated with immunoSEQ multiplex PCR, while TCRdb's copy carries only in-frame clones and drops some. The data show about 300,000 clones, with around 86% seen just once and roughly 1.3% held by the top ten. Sequencing used peripheral blood. The source of these receptors is a man in his 70s with acute or convalescent COVID-19.

This chain links TRBV9 with TRBJ1-3; no reliable D call. V dropped 3 bases and J dropped 2 bases, with 15 bases sitting between them. Germline V gene data show CDR1 as SGDLS and CDR2 as YYNGEE. This CDR3 has 16 residues. CDR3 bases: TGTGCCAGCAGCGCCCGGGGAGCCTCTCCTGGAAACACCATATATTTT. This translates into CASSARGASPGNTIYF.

This chain connects TRBV28 to TRBJ1-5; 7 bases match TRBD1. Germline loops: CDR1 MDHEN, CDR2 SYDVKM. The CDR3 consists of 16 residues. Losses at the gene ends were 2 bases for V and 2 bases for J; bases not matched to a gene: 6. CDR3 sequence reads: CASSLPYGQGNQPQHF. The CDR3 DNA is TGTGCCAGCAGTTTACCGTACGGACAGGGCAATCAGCCCCAGCATTTT.

This chain links TRBV7-2 with TRBJ1-2; D call uncertain. Trimming left V 1 base short and J 4 bases short, with 10 bases between. CDR1 is SGHTA and CDR2 is FQGNSA in the germline V gene. CDR3 length equals 14 residues. Written as DNA, the CDR3 is TGTGCCAGCAGCTTAGATGCGGTTTCCTATGGCTACACCTTC. It specifies CASSLDAVSYGYTF.